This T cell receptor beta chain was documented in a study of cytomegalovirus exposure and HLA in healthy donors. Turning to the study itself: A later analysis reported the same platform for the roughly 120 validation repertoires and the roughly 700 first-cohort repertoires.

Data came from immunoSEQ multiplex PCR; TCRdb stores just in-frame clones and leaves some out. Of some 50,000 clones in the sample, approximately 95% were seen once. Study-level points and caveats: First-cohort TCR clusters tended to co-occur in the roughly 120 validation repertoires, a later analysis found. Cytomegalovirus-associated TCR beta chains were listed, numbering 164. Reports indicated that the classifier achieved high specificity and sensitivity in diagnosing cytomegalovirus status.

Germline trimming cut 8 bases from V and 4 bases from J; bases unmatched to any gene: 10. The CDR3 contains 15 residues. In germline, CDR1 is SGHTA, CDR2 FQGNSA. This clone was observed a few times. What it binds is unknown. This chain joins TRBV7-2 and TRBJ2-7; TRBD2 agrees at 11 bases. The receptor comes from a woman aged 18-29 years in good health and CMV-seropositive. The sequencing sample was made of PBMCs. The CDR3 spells CASQQGTSGSYEQYF. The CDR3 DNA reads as TGTGCCAGCCAACAGGGAACTAGCGGGAGTTACGAGCAGTACTTC.